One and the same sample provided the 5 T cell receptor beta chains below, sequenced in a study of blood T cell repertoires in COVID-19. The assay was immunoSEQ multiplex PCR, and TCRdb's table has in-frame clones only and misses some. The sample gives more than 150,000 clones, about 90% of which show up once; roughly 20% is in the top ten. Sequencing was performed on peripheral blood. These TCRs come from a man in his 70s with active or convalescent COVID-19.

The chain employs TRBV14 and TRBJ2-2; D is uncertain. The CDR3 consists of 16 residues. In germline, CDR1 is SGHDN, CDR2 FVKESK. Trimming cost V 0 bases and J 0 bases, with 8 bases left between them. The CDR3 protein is CASSQEVVPNTGELFF. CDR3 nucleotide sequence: TGTGCCAGCAGCCAAGAAGTAGTCCCGAACACCGGGGAGCTGTTTTTT.

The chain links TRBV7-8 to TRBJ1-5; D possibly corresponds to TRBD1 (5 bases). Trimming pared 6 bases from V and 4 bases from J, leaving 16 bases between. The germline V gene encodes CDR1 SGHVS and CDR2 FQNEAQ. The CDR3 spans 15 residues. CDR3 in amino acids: CASSIRPRGNQPQHF. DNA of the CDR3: TGTGCCAGCAGTATACGTCCTCGGGGGAATCAGCCCCAGCATTTT.

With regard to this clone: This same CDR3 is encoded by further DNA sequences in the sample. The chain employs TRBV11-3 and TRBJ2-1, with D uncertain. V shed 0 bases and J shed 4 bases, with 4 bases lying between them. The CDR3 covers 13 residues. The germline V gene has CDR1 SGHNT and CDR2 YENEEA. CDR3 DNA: TGTGCCAGCAGCTTAGATCGGTACAATGAGCAGTTCTTC. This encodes CASSLDRYNEQFF.

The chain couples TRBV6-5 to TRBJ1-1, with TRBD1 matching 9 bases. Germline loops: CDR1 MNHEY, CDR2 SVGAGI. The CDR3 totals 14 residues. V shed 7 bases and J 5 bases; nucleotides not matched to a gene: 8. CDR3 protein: CASTPGTGRTEAFF. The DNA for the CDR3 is TGTGCCAGCACCCCCGGGACAGGGCGGACTGAAGCTTTCTTT.

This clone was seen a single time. Here the CDR3 DNA reads TGTGCCAGCAGTCCGGACAGGGGCGGCAGTCAGCCCCAGCATTTT. Protein sequence: CASSPDRGGSQPQHF. The J gene is TRBJ1-5, the V gene TRBV2, with 9 positions matching TRBD1. The V gene's germline CDR1 is SNHLY and CDR2 FYNNEI. This CDR3 comprises 15 residues. J gave up 6 bases and V 5 bases, and 8 bases lay outside the gene matches.